This is a list of T cell receptor beta chains from one sample in a study of T cell responses to AZD1222 COVID-19 vaccine. Sequenced by immunoSEQ multiplex PCR; TCRdb stores in-frame clones only, minus some. The sample lists 170,000 or so clones, around 88% seen once, with about 9.9% in the top ten. The sample consisted of peripheral blood, taken 28 days after the second AZD1222 dose. The source of these receptors is an adult who received the AZD1222 COVID-19 vaccine. Both conserved end residues are part of each CDR3. A D gene is named only where the DNA matches it firmly. Not every row has a clone size; where given, it reads once, few, many or a size class.

>.|TRBJ1-2|.|TRBV4-3
CASSLNSLDDYGYTF
TGCGCCAGCAGCCTCAACAGTCTCGACGACTATGGCTACACCTTC
>.|TRBJ2-5|.|TRBV5-1
CASSLGVVTGETQYF
TGCGCCAGCAGCTTGGGCGTAGTTACGGGAGAGACCCAGTACTTC
>.|TRBJ2-2|.|TRBV29-1
CSVEVQRGWDTGELFF
TGCAGCGTTGAAGTTCAAAGGGGGTGGGACACCGGGGAGCTGTTTTTT
>.|TRBJ2-7|.|TRBV7-8
CASSLGPQIYEQYF
TGTGCCAGCAGCTTAGGGCCCCAGATCTACGAGCAGTACTTC
>.|TRBJ1-2|.|TRBV18
CASSPAQGKGYTF
TGTGCCAGCTCACCAGCCCAGGGGAAGGGCTACACCTTC
>.|TRBJ1-1|.|TRBV5-6
CASSLVGAGFVTEAFF
TGTGCCAGCAGCTTGGTAGGAGCGGGGTTCGTCACTGAAGCTTTCTTT
>.|TRBJ1-5|.|TRBV19
CASRMGQLNQPQHF
TGTGCCAGTAGAATGGGGCAGCTAAATCAGCCCCAGCATTTT
>.|TRBJ1-5|.|TRBV20-1
CSASRSNQPQHF
TGCAGTGCCAGTCGGAGCAATCAGCCCCAGCATTTT
>few|TRBJ2-2|TRBD1|TRBV6-5
CATGTGRNTGELFF
TGTGCCACCGGGACAGGGCGGAACACCGGGGAGCTGTTTTTT
>.|TRBJ2-7|TRBD1|TRBV29-1
CSAGTGGYEQYF
TGCAGCGCCGGGACAGGGGGCTACGAGCAGTACTTC
>.|TRBJ1-2|TRBD1|TRBV7-8
CASSLALAPGQGFPSAF
TGTGCCAGCAGCTTAGCACTCGCTCCTGGACAGGGGTTCCCTAGTGCCTTC
>.|TRBJ2-1|.|TRBV30
CAWDPGTPREQFF
TGTGCCTGGGATCCCGGGACGCCCCGTGAGCAGTTCTTC
>.|TRBJ1-1|.|TRBV19
CASSPQDRVAFF
TGTGCCAGTAGCCCTCAGGACCGGGTAGCTTTCTTT
>.|TRBJ1-5|TRBD1|TRBV6-5
CASSTQGGSNQPQHF
TGTGCCAGCAGTACCCAGGGGGGGAGCAATCAGCCCCAGCATTTT
>.|TRBJ1-2|.|TRBV19
CASYTMSSGANYGYTF
TGTGCCAGTTACACCATGAGCTCGGGAGCTAACTATGGCTACACCTTC
>.|TRBJ2-1|TRBD1|TRBV18
CASSPPTGQVVGEQFF
TGTGCCAGCTCACCACCGACGGGACAGGTAGTGGGTGAGCAGTTCTTC
>few|TRBJ1-4|.|TRBV6-5
CASRRGTEKLFF
TGTGCCAGCAGACGGGGGACAGAAAAACTGTTTTTT
>.|TRBJ1-1|TRBD1|TRBV7-8
CASSLGQGGNTEAFF
TGTGCCAGCAGCTTAGGACAGGGGGGGAACACTGAAGCTTTCTTT
>.|TRBJ1-1|.|TRBV4-1
CASSLARANTEAFF
TGCGCCAGCAGCTTAGCACGGGCGAACACTGAAGCTTTCTTT
>few|TRBJ2-7|.|TRBV19
CASSIGGLGVYEQYF
TGTGCCAGTAGTATAGGAGGCCTGGGGGTCTACGAGCAGTACTTC
>.|TRBJ2-5|TRBD1|TRBV5-1
CASSWDRQETQYF
TGCGCCAGCAGCTGGGACAGACAAGAGACCCAGTACTTC
>.|TRBJ1-3|.|TRBV5-6
CASSLGPAGNTIYF
TGTGCCAGCAGCTTGGGCCCAGCAGGAAACACCATATATTTT
>.|TRBJ1-6|.|TRBV7-3
CASSLIGDNSPLHF
TGTGCCAGCAGCTTAATCGGGGATAATTCACCCCTCCACTTT
>.|TRBJ1-5|.|TRBV5-8
CASSPGVGSNQPQHF
TGTGCCAGCAGTCCGGGGGTCGGCTCGAATCAGCCCCAGCATTTT
>.|TRBJ1-5|.|TRBV19
CASSIGGSPNQPQHF
TGTGCCAGTAGTATCGGGGGATCCCCCAATCAGCCCCAGCATTTT
>.|TRBJ2-7|.|TRBV3-1/TRBV3-2
CASSQDITYEQYF
TGTGCCAGCAGCCAAGACATTACCTACGAGCAGTACTTC
>once|TRBJ2-4|TRBD2|TRBV7-2
CASSLEAGRPKNIQYF
TGTGCCAGCAGCTTAGAAGCGGGGAGACCCAAAAACATTCAGTACTTC
>few|TRBJ2-1|.|TRBV21-1
CASSKASRRLAGSSYNEQFF
TGTGCCAGCAGCAAAGCAAGCAGGAGACTAGCGGGGAGCTCCTACAATGAGCAGTTCTTC
>.|TRBJ1-6|.|TRBV4-3
CASSQDWENNSPLHF
TGCGCCAGCAGCCAAGATTGGGAGAATAATTCACCCCTCCACTTT
>.|TRBJ2-7|.|TRBV11-2
CASSSVGFEQYF
TGTGCCAGCAGCTCAGTGGGCTTTGAGCAGTACTTC
>few|TRBJ2-7|.|TRBV2
CASRLDGLYEQYF
TGTGCCAGCAGGTTGGACGGGCTCTACGAGCAGTACTTC
>.|TRBJ2-7|TRBD1|TRBV28
CASTGTGANEQYF
TGTGCCTCGACCGGGACAGGGGCAAACGAGCAGTACTTC
>.|TRBJ1-4|.|TRBV6-1
CASSEGSRVWEKLFF
TGTGCCAGCAGTGAAGGGTCCAGGGTATGGGAAAAACTGTTTTTT
>.|TRBJ1-1|TRBD1|TRBV6-5
CASMRQGAFF
TGTGCCAGCATGAGACAGGGTGCTTTCTTT
>.|TRBJ2-7|.|TRBV24-1
CATSDLGEQYF
TGTGCCACCAGTGATTTGGGCGAGCAGTACTTC
>.|TRBJ1-5|.|TRBV6-1
CASSEGTSQPQHF
TGTGCCAGCAGTGAAGGGACCAGTCAGCCCCAGCATTTT
>.|TRBJ1-5|.|TRBV5-1
CASSEDGFQPQHF
TGCGCCAGCAGCGAGGACGGATTTCAGCCCCAGCATTTT
>.|TRBJ2-7|.|TRBV10-3
CAISESADSNEQYF
TGTGCCATCAGTGAGTCCGCGGACAGTAACGAGCAGTACTTC
>.|TRBJ1-6|.|TRBV7-9
CASSTRQDSPLHF
TGTGCCAGCAGCACCCGACAGGATTCACCCCTCCACTTT
>.|TRBJ1-2|.|TRBV6-6
CASSYDGPNYGYTF
TGTGCCAGCAGTTACGACGGACCCAACTATGGCTACACCTTC
>.|TRBJ1-1|.|TRBV7-2
CASSLEQGMNTEAFF
TGTGCCAGCAGCTTAGAGCAGGGGATGAACACTGAAGCTTTCTTT